This is a list of T cell receptor beta chains from one sample in a study of shared clonotypes between healthy human individuals. Some clones are missing from TCRdb's copy, which holds only in-frame ones; the method was immunoSEQ multiplex PCR. The sample holds approximately 640,000 clones, approximately 79% seen once. Sequencing was performed on memory CD4+ T cells sorted from blood. Every receptor here comes from a woman younger than 45 in good health. The conserved cysteine and the conserved F or W are not part of the CDR3 here.

j_gene	v_gene	CDR3aa
TRBJ1-4	TRBV14	ASSQVRKVGEKLF
TRBJ2-1	TRBV5-1	ASSFVGGQSYNEQF
TRBJ2-2	TRBV7-9	ASSSRERENTGELF
TRBJ2-1	TRBV4-1	ASSQAHSEGGEQF
TRBJ2-3	TRBV5-1	ASSLSGRSSTDTQY
TRBJ2-7	TRBV2	ASTGVGDEQY
TRBJ2-2	TRBV7-8	ASAPGGPDTGELF
TRBJ1-2	TRBV30	GKGDRGRGYT
TRBJ1-5	TRBV5-1	ASSLAGYSNQPQH
TRBJ2-4	TRBV30	AWSVRGAGNIQY